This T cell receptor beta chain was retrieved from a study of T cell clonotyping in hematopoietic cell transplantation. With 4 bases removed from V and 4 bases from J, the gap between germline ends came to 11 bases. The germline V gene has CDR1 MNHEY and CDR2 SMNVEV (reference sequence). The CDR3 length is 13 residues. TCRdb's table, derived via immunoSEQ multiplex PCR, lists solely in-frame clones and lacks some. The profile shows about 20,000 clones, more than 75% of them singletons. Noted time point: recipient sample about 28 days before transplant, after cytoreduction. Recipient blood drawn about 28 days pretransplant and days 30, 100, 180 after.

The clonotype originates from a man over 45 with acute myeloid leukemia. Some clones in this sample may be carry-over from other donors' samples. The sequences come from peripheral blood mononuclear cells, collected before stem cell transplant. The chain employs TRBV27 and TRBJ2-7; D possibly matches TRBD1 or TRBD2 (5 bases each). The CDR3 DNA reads TGTGCCAGCAGTTCCTGGGACGGTTACGAGCAGTACTTC. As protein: CASSSWDGYEQYF.